This T cell receptor (beta chain) was profiled in a study of blood T cell repertoires in COVID-19. Whole-study context: Italy, Spain and the United States were the sources of the convalescent and acute COVID-19 samples. In each case, the material was cDNA or gDNA derived from T cells, B-cell-depleted T cells, or PBMCs.

V gave up 4 bases and J gave up 2 bases; unmatched junction bases: 6. This CDR3 contains 14 residues. Per germline, CDR1 SGHRS and CDR2 YFSETQ. As originally analysed: Amplification of reference gene primers was used by the study to estimate nucleated cell counts. Here immunoSEQ multiplex PCR was the method, and the copy in TCRdb shows in-frame clones only, minus some. From that table come the V and J calls and clone size; the DNA was used to work out D and trimming. The repertoire consists of around 20,000 clones, with 85% to 90% occurring once and the leading ten covering about 7.4%. This receptor was identified in a woman aged 55-69 years with active COVID-19. The rearrangement links TRBV5-1 to TRBJ2-7; 7 bases line up with TRBD1. Material: peripheral blood. The CDR3 region is CASSPRTGPYEQYF. The CDR3 nucleotides read TGCGCCAGCAGCCCGCGGACAGGTCCCTACGAGCAGTACTTC.